The 22 T cell receptor beta chains below all came from one sample that was sequenced in a study of T cell changes during pregnancy in multiple sclerosis. The assay was immunoSEQ multiplex PCR, and TCRdb's table has in-frame clones only and misses some. The sample includes around 79,000 clones, about 89% of them seen just once. The sequencing here drew on CD4+ T cells from peripheral blood mononuclear cells, taken in the second trimester of pregnancy. The receptors shown here come from a female donor with multiple sclerosis, enrolled in a pregnancy study.

The CDR3 protein is CASSDGQGIYNEQFF. CDR3 sequence (DNA): TGTGCCAGCAGTGACGGGCAGGGGATCTACAATGAGCAGTTCTTC. V is TRBV2 and J is TRBJ2-1; tentative D call: TRBD1 (6 bases). CDR3 length: 15 amino acids. CDR1 and CDR2 from the germline V gene are SNHLY and FYNNEI. The V end lost 3 bases, the J end lost 3 bases, and 12 bases lay between the germline ends.

The chain uses TRBV19 and TRBJ2-1, with 7 bases fitting TRBD2. Germline V lookup: CDR1 LNHDA, CDR2 SQIVND (reference sequence). The CDR3 spans 17 residues. V dropped 3 bases and J dropped 6; count of bases not matched to a gene: 14. The CDR3 loop is CASSIHPGGRAGNEQFF. As DNA, the CDR3 is TGTGCCAGTAGTATCCACCCCGGTGGGAGGGCCGGCAATGAGCAGTTCTTC.

V and J are TRBV6-5 and TRBJ1-1; weak D call: TRBD1 (5 bases). V was clipped by 5 bases and J by 5 bases, with 6 bases between them. This CDR3 contains 11 residues. Germline lookup yields CDR1 MNHEY and CDR2 SVGAGI. The CDR3 DNA reads TGTGCCAGCAGTCCAGGGACTGAAGCTTTCTTT. Protein product: CASSPGTEAFF.

The chain joins TRBV5-4 to TRBJ2-1, with D maybe TRBD2 (6 bases). V shed 0 bases and J shed 4 bases, with 14 bases lying between them. This CDR3 is built from 16 residues. Germline V gene lookup returns CDR1 SGHNT and CDR2 YYREEE (reference sequence). For the CDR3, the DNA is TGTGCCAGCAGCTTGGGGGCGGGAAAAAGTTACAATGAGCAGTTCTTC. Protein: CASSLGAGKSYNEQFF.

This chain's CDR3 is CASSIRYRDTGELFF. The CDR3 DNA sequence: TGTGCCAGCAGTATACGGTACAGGGATACCGGGGAGCTGTTTTTT. The V gene is TRBV27, the J gene TRBJ2-2, with D maybe TRBD1 (6 bases). CDR3 size: 15 residues. Deletions cut 5 bases from V and 5 bases from J, with 15 bases between. Germline CDR1 MNHEY, CDR2 SMNVEV (reference sequence).

In DNA, the CDR3 is TGTGCCAGCGGGTCCCCGAACAGTGGTAGAACCACTGAAGCTTTCTTT. The encoded protein is CASGSPNSGRTTEAFF. The rearrangement links TRBV27 to TRBJ1-1; D is ambiguous. Germline V gene sequence: CDR1 MNHEY, CDR2 SMNVEV (reference sequence). This CDR3 comprises 16 residues. With 8 bases removed from V and 4 bases from J, the gap between germline ends came to 23 bases.

The rearrangement links TRBV4-2 to TRBJ2-5, with a tentative D call TRBD2 (6 bases). Per the germline V gene, CDR1 is LGHNA and CDR2 is YNFKEQ. Deletions cut 0 bases from V and 4 bases from J, with 15 bases between. There are 16 residues in the CDR3. The CDR3 DNA is TGTGCCAGCAGCCAAGATGGAACGGTGGGGGGAGAGACCCAGTACTTC. Protein sequence: CASSQDGTVGGETQYF.

The sample holds a few counts of this clone. The CDR3 DNA reads TGTGCCAGCAGTTACTCCTGGGTGCAGGGGAGTGAGACCCAGTACTTC. It translates to CASSYSWVQGSETQYF. This chain joins TRBV6-5 and TRBJ2-5; possible D gene TRBD1, 6 bases. Trimming took off 0 bases at V and 5 bases at J, with 16 bases between the two ends. CDR3 length: 16 residues. Germline V gene data show CDR1 as MNHEY and CDR2 as SVGAGI.

The CDR3 protein is CAWSLASRGNGYEQYF. The CDR3 DNA reads as TGTGCCTGGAGTTTGGCATCCCGAGGGAACGGTTACGAGCAGTACTTC. The V call is TRBV30, the J call TRBJ2-7; D might be TRBD2 (5 bases). The CDR3 has 16 residues. Trimming cost V 2 bases and J 4 bases, with 21 bases left between them. Germline V gives CDR1 GTSNPN, CDR2 SVGIG (reference sequence).

V usage is TRBV5-6 and J usage is TRBJ1-4; 8 nucleotides agree with TRBD1. V trimming: 0 bases; J trimming: 0 bases; junction bases outside the gene matches: 4. There are 17 residues in the CDR3. In germline, CDR1 is SGHDT, CDR2 YYEEEE. DNA for the CDR3: TGTGCCAGCAGCTTGGGACAGGGGATTTCAACTAATGAAAAACTGTTTTTT. Its protein is CASSLGQGISTNEKLFF.

The chain links TRBV21-1 to TRBJ2-6; the table's D gene call, TRBD1, was not cross checked with the DNA. TRBV21-1 is termed a pseudogene. The CDR3 has 19 residues. In DNA form, the CDR3 reads TGTGCCAGCAGCAAAGAACTCGGAAGGGGGAACTCTGGGGCCAACGTCCTGACTTTC. This translates into CASSKELGRGNSGANVLTF.

The V and J genes are TRBV6-1 and TRBJ1-1; D might be TRBD1 (6 bases). The V gene lost 2 bases and the J gene lost 5 bases, with 18 bases spanning the gap. Germline CDR1 is MNHNS and CDR2 is SASEGT. CDR3 length: 16 residues. CDR3 DNA sequence: TGTGCCAGCAGTGAACGTCCGGGACAAATCAGAACTGAAGCTTTCTTT. It translates to CASSERPGQIRTEAFF.

The chain combines TRBV5-1 with TRBJ2-6; D might be TRBD2 (5 bases). Between the trimmed V and J ends, which lost 5 bases and 0 bases, there was a span of 12 bases. This CDR3 comprises 16 residues. Germline loops: CDR1 SGHRS, CDR2 YFSETQ. CDR3 in amino acids: CASRFDGNSGANVLTF. The CDR3 bases are TGCGCCAGCAGATTCGACGGGAACTCTGGGGCCAACGTCCTGACTTTC. Combining the CDR3 with reference TRBV5-1 and TRBJ2-6 gives the whole variable domain KAGVTQTPRYLIKTRGQQVTLSCSPISGHRSVSWYQQTPGQGLQFLFEYFSETQRNKGNFPGRFSGRQFSNSRSEMNVSTLELGDSALYLCASRFDGNSGANVLTFGAGSRLTVL.

DNA of the CDR3: TGTGCCAGCAGCCCCGTCGGACTAGCGGGAATAAGGGGGGAGCAGTACTTC. This encodes CASSPVGLAGIRGEQYF. The V call is TRBV11-2, the J call TRBJ2-7; 12 bases map to TRBD2. Germline assignment: CDR1 SGHAT and CDR2 FQNNGV. The trim removed 5 bases at V and 7 bases at J, leaving 15 bases unmatched. There are 17 residues in the CDR3. Full variable domain (remainder filled in from reference TRBV11-2 and TRBJ2-7): EAGVAQSPRYKIIEKRQSVAFWCNPISGHATLYWYQQILGQGPKLLIQFQNNGVVDDSQLPKDRFSAERLKGVDSTLKIQPAKLEDSAVYLCASSPVGLAGIRGEQYFGPGTRLTVT.

CDR3 sequence reads: CASSLLGGSKYNEQFF. The CDR3 bases are TGTGCCAGCAGTTTATTAGGCGGGAGTAAATACAATGAGCAGTTCTTC. This chain joins TRBV28 and TRBJ2-1; the match to TRBD2 covers 7 bases. Losses at the gene ends were 1 base for V and 4 bases for J; bases not matched to a gene: 7. CDR1 is MDHEN, CDR2 SYDVKM, per germline. CDR3 length: 16 residues.

The rearrangement links TRBV7-9 to TRBJ1-1; 9 nucleotides match TRBD1. The CDR3 consists of 15 residues. Germline CDR1 is SEHNR and CDR2 is FQNEAQ (reference sequence). J was trimmed by 4 bases and V by 1 base; bases with no gene match: 4. The CDR3 region is CASSLGDRVITEAFF. CDR3 nucleotides: TGTGCCAGCAGCTTAGGGGACAGGGTAATCACTGAAGCTTTCTTT.

J is TRBJ2-7 and V is TRBV6-5, with D perhaps matching TRBD1 (6 bases). This CDR3 is 13 amino acids long. Between the trimmed V and J ends, which lost 7 bases and 7 bases, there was a span of 17 bases. CDR1 is MNHEY and CDR2 is SVGAGI in the germline V gene. The CDR3 nucleotides are TGTGCCAGCACCACAGGACAGAGCTGGGAGCAGTACTTC. It specifies CASTTGQSWEQYF.

The genes are TRBV29-1 and TRBJ1-5, with D hard to call. CDR1 is SQVTM and CDR2 is ANQGSEA in the germline V gene. Trimming took 5 bases from V and 9 from J, leaving 11 bases between them. The CDR3 is 11 amino acids. CDR3 nucleotides: TGCAGCGTTTCGAGGCTCTGGCCCCAGCATTTT. Translating gives CSVSRLWPQHF.

The J gene is TRBJ2-7, the V gene TRBV28, with TRBD2 matching over 9 bases. Per the germline V gene, CDR1 is MDHEN and CDR2 is SYDVKM. The J segment lost 0 bases and the V segment lost 6 bases, leaving 18 bases of the junction unmatched. The CDR3 sequence is 19 residues long. CDR3 sequence (DNA): TGTGCCAGCAGCCCCCCCCGACTAGCGGCTATAAAACGCTCCTACGAGCAGTACTTC. It is translated as CASSPPRLAAIKRSYEQYF.

The count of this clone is one. The chain couples TRBV7-2 to TRBJ2-2; 9 nucleotides align to TRBD1. The CDR3 runs 16 residues. Germline lookup yields CDR1 SGHTA and CDR2 FQGNSA. The V segment lost 4 bases and the J segment 5 bases; nucleotides outside the gene matches: 8. CDR3 protein: CASSSGQGILTGELFF. The CDR3 nucleotides read TGTGCCAGCAGCTCGGGACAGGGAATTCTTACCGGGGAGCTGTTTTTT.

This clone was observed a few times. The chain carries TRBV5-5 and TRBJ1-4; D is uncertain. Deletions cut 4 bases from V and 7 bases from J, with 17 bases between. The CDR3 covers 15 residues. Germline V gene data show CDR1 as SGHKS and CDR2 as YYEKEE (reference sequence). The CDR3 sequence: CASSPLTGVGEKLFF. DNA for the CDR3: TGTGCCAGCAGCCCCCTTACGGGAGTTGGTGAAAAACTGTTTTTT.

J is TRBJ1-6 and V is TRBV7-9; 8 bases match TRBD1. Trimming at V came to 5 bases and at J to 4 bases, leaving 10 bases not matched to a gene. The CDR3 consists of 17 residues. Germline CDR1 SEHNR, CDR2 FQNEAQ (reference sequence). Here the CDR3 reads CASSTGQGDYYNSPLHF. The DNA for the CDR3 is TGTGCCAGCAGCACAGGACAGGGTGACTATTATAATTCACCCCTCCACTTT. The variable domain in full, with the rest retrieved from reference TRBV7-9 and TRBJ1-6, is DTGVSQNPRHKITKRGQNVTFRCDPISEHNRLYWYRQTLGQGPEFLTYFQNEAQLEKSRLLSDRFSAERPKGSFSTLEIQRTEQGDSAMYLCASSTGQGDYYNSPLHFGNGTRLTVT.